Listed below are T cell receptor beta chains from one sample, sequenced in a study of long-term antiretroviral therapy in people with HIV. The table came from immunoSEQ multiplex PCR; TCRdb's copy has only in-frame clones and leaves some out. In the table there are some 12,000 clones, about 89% of which are singletons. The input for sequencing was unsorted PBMCs, taken 0.2 years before starting antiretroviral therapy. These receptor sequences come from a woman aged 40 to 55 with HIV. Each CDR3 is given with its conserved first and last residue. The order of the fields is D gene, clone size, V gene, J gene, CDR3 DNA, CDR3 protein. D genes are given only for firm matches. Clone size is shown for a subset of rows, as once, few, many or a class of expanded clone.

>-|-|TRBV7-2|TRBJ2-2
TGTGCCAGCAGCTTCCAGCGTAACACCGGGGAGCTGTTTTTT
CASSFQRNTGELFF
>-|-|TRBV7-2|TRBJ2-2
TGTGCCAGCAGCTCCGTGAACACCGGGGAGCTGTTTTTT
CASSSVNTGELFF
>-|-|TRBV7-9|TRBJ1-1
TGTGCCAGCAGCCAAGCCCGGGCCATGAACACTGAAGCTTTCTTT
CASSQARAMNTEAFF
>TRBD2|-|TRBV7-9|TRBJ2-5
TGTGCCAGCAGCGCACCGGGACTAGCGGGGGAGGCCCAGTACTTC
CASSAPGLAGEAQYF
>-|-|TRBV4-1|TRBJ1-1
TGCGCCAGCAGCCAGGAAGCTCCAGGTGCCACTGAAGCTTTCTTT
CASSQEAPGATEAFF
>-|few|TRBV19|TRBJ2-1
TGTGCCAGTAGTATAGATTGGGGGGACAGTTGGGATGAGCAGTTCTTC
CASSIDWGDSWDEQFF
>TRBD1|-|TRBV7-3|TRBJ1-5
TGTGCCAGCAGCCGGGACAGGGGAGAGCCCCAGCATTTT
CASSRDRGEPQHF
>-|-|TRBV7-9|TRBJ1-1
TGTGCCAGCAGCTTAGGAGCACAGGGCCTGGCTGAAGCTTTCTTT
CASSLGAQGLAEAFF
>-|-|TRBV4-1|TRBJ2-7
TGCGCCAGCAGCCACCTATTCAGGGGAGACTCCTACGAGCAGTACTTC
CASSHLFRGDSYEQYF
>-|-|TRBV25-1|TRBJ1-2
TGTGCCAGCAGTCAAGGGAACTATGGCTACACCTTC
CASSQGNYGYTF
>-|-|TRBV6-5|TRBJ1-1
TGTGCCGGCCAGGGGAACACTGAAGCTTTCTTT
CAGQGNTEAFF
>-|-|TRBV7-8|TRBJ1-4
TGTGCCAGCAGCTTCGAGGTTTCAAGGGCTAATGAAAAACTGTTTTTT
CASSFEVSRANEKLFF
>-|-|TRBV7-9|TRBJ2-2
TGTGCCAGCTCCCAATTATCAGGGGGGTACACCGGGGAGCTGTTTTTT
CASSQLSGGYTGELFF
>-|-|TRBV4-3|TRBJ1-5
TGCGCCAGCAGCCGAGGGGTTGGCAATCAGCCCCAGCATTTT
CASSRGVGNQPQHF
>-|-|TRBV9|TRBJ2-2
TGTGCCAGCAGCGAACGGGGGCCGGGGACCGGGGAGCTGTTTTTT
CASSERGPGTGELFF
>-|-|TRBV6-4|TRBJ2-1
TGTGCCAGCAGTGTGGCTCCTAAGGAGGAGCAGTTCTTC
CASSVAPKEEQFF
>-|-|TRBV6-1|TRBJ1-1
TGTGCCAGCAGTGAGTCAGGGGATGGGGGGACTGAAGCTTTCTTT
CASSESGDGGTEAFF
>-|-|TRBV7-8|TRBJ1-2
TGTGCCAGCAGCTTTAGGGGGGACTATGGCTACACCTTC
CASSFRGDYGYTF
>TRBD1|-|TRBV2|TRBJ2-7
TGTGCCAGCAGTCTCTCAGGGGGTGTCTCCTACGAGCAGTACTTC
CASSLSGGVSYEQYF
>-|-|TRBV10-3|TRBJ2-3
TGTGCCATCCAGGAAGCGATGACTAGCACAGATACGCAGTATTTT
CAIQEAMTSTDTQYF
>TRBD1|-|TRBV11-2|TRBJ2-5
TGTGCCAGCCGCCCAGGGGGTAGTCGAGAGACCCAGTACTTC
CASRPGGSRETQYF
>TRBD2|-|TRBV5-1|TRBJ2-1
TGCGCCAGCAGCCCGGCCCTCAGCGGGGGGGACTATGAGCAGTTCTTC
CASSPALSGGDYEQFF
>TRBD1|-|TRBV2|TRBJ1-4
TGTGCCAGCAGTGATCCCTCACAGGGGAATAATGAAAAACTGTTTTTT
CASSDPSQGNNEKLFF
>-|-|TRBV7-2|TRBJ1-5
TGTGCCAGCAGCTCGGTCGGGCAGTTGGGCAATCAGCCCCAGCATTTT
CASSSVGQLGNQPQHF
>-|-|TRBV6-6|TRBJ2-7
TGTGCCAGCAATCACGGTGGGGGGCCCGAGCAGTACTTC
CASNHGGGPEQYF
>-|-|TRBV6-5|TRBJ1-2
TGTGCCAGCAGTTACTCGAATCAACCCGCCGGATATGGCTACACCTTC
CASSYSNQPAGYGYTF
>-|-|TRBV6-6|TRBJ1-1
TGTGCCAGCAGTTTGGGGATGAACACTGAAGCTTTCTTT
CASSLGMNTEAFF
>-|-|TRBV15|TRBJ2-5
TGTGCCACCAGCAGTGTATTGGCTTACCAAGAGACCCAGTACTTC
CATSSVLAYQETQYF
>-|-|TRBV5-1|TRBJ2-7
TGCGCCAGCAGCCTGGGTGGGGACGAGCAGTACTTC
CASSLGGDEQYF
>-|-|TRBV11-1|TRBJ1-2
TGTGCCAGCAGCTTACTCTATGGAGCCGGCTACACCTTC
CASSLLYGAGYTF
>-|-|TRBV6-6|TRBJ2-3
TGTGCCAGCAGTTACTCGGGGGCGGCAGGGACAGATACGCAGTATTTT
CASSYSGAAGTDTQYF
>TRBD1|-|TRBV18|TRBJ1-5
TGTGCCAGCTCACCTCCCGGGACAGGGGTCAATCAGCCCCAGCATTTT
CASSPPGTGVNQPQHF
>-|-|TRBV19|TRBJ1-1
TGTGCCAGTAGTATTAAGGGGAGGGACACTGAAGCTTTCTTT
CASSIKGRDTEAFF
>-|-|TRBV11-3|TRBJ2-7
TGTGCCAGCAGCTTAACGCGGTGGGACGAGCAGTACTTC
CASSLTRWDEQYF
>-|-|TRBV4-1|TRBJ2-1
TGCGCCAGCAGCCAAAGGCGGGGAATGGCTCATGAGCAGTTCTTC
CASSQRRGMAHEQFF
>-|-|TRBV6-6|TRBJ1-1
TGTGCCAGCAGAGCGAAGGGTAACGCTGAAGCTTTCTTT
CASRAKGNAEAFF
>TRBD1|once|TRBV19|TRBJ1-5
TGTGCCAGTAGCCCTAATCCTCGGGGACAGAGCAATCAGCCCCAGCATTTT
CASSPNPRGQSNQPQHF
>-|few|TRBV30|TRBJ1-1
TGTGCCTGGACCTTGAATGTGAACACTGAAGCTTTCTTT
CAWTLNVNTEAFF
>-|-|TRBV28|TRBJ1-6
TGTGCCAGCAGTTTCTACCTCAATTCACCCCTCCACTTT
CASSFYLNSPLHF
>-|-|TRBV7-9|TRBJ1-1
TGTGCCAGCAGGTCTCCGACTGGGGTCGTGAACACTGAAGCTTTCTTT
CASRSPTGVVNTEAFF
>-|-|TRBV7-2|TRBJ2-1
TGTGCCAGCGGGCAGGGTCTCAATGAGCAGTTCTTC
CASGQGLNEQFF
>TRBD1|-|TRBV7-9|TRBJ2-3
TGTGCCAGCAGCTCAACAGGGGTGTGGGGCACAGATACGCAGTATTTT
CASSSTGVWGTDTQYF
>TRBD2|-|TRBV27|TRBJ2-3
TGTGCCAGCAGTCCTTCGAGCGGGGGGGTCACAGATACGCAGTATTTT
CASSPSSGGVTDTQYF
>-|-|TRBV10-2|TRBJ1-4
TGCGCCAGCAGTGAGTTGAACGCTAATGAAAAACTGTTTTTT
CASSELNANEKLFF
>-|-|TRBV6-1|TRBJ2-2
TGTGCCAGCAAGCAGGGCCACACCGGGGAGCTGTTTTTT
CASKQGHTGELFF
>TRBD1|-|TRBV30|TRBJ1-2
TGTGCCGGAACGACAGGGGCCCACTATGGCTACACCTTC
CAGTTGAHYGYTF
>TRBD2|-|TRBV30|TRBJ2-1
TGTGCCTGGAAACTAGCGGGGGGGCGGGTCGGGCAGTTCTTC
CAWKLAGGRVGQFF
>-|-|TRBV28|TRBJ1-6
TGTGCCAGCAGCCCAGGACGGGGTTCACCCCTCCACTTT
CASSPGRGSPLHF
>-|few|TRBV10-3|TRBJ1-2
TGTGCCACAGGGATGCGGGGGGAGATGGATGGCTACACCTTC
CATGMRGEMDGYTF
>-|-|TRBV7-8|TRBJ1-4
TGTGCCAGCAGGGGGGGTGCAACTAATGAAAAACTGTTTTTT
CASRGGATNEKLFF
>-|-|TRBV27|TRBJ2-7
TGTGCCAGCAGTTTAACTAATAGCTATGACGGCCACTACGAGCAGTACTTC
CASSLTNSYDGHYEQYF
>TRBD1|-|TRBV5-4|TRBJ2-6
TGTGCCACCTACTTAACCGGGACAGGCAGTCGGACTGGGGCCAACGTCCTGACTTTC
CATYLTGTGSRTGANVLTF
>TRBD2|-|TRBV5-8|TRBJ2-3
TGTGCCAGCAGCTCGCAAGCGGGGGGGCCCCATGATACGCAGTATTTT
CASSSQAGGPHDTQYF